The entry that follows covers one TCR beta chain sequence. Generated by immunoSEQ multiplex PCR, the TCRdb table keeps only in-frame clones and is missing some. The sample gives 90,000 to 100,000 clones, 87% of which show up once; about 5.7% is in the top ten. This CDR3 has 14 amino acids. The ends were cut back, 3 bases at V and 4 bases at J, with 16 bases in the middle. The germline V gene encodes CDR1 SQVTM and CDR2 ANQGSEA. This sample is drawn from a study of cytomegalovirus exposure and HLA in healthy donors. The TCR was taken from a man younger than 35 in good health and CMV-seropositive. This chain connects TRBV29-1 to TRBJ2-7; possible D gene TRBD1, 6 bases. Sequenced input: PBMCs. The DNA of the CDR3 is TGCAGCGTTGAGGTCGAGGACAGCCCGTACGAGCAGTACTTC. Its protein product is CSVEVEDSPYEQYF.